The next 23 T cell receptor beta chains were all read from a single sample in a study of blood T cells in healthy people across ages. Through a sample-barcoded 5' primer and a J-beta primer mix, a second PCR was run for roughly 7 to 12 cycles. TCRdb re-analysed the 5' RACE reads in MiXCR, keeping a single row per CDR3 protein. The sample includes 800,000 to 950,000 distinct CDR3 sequences, about 48% of them seen just once. Sequencing used blood. These receptors were obtained from a man aged 25 to 40 in good health.

The chain employs TRBV4-1 and TRBJ2-1; 11 bases fit TRBD1. There are 16 residues in the CDR3. Trimming removed 3 bases from V and 4 bases from J; junction bases left unmatched: 5. CDR1 MGHRA and CDR2 YSYEKL come from the germline V gene. Here the CDR3 DNA reads TGCGCCAGCAGCCATCGTGGACAGGGGGCGTACAATGAGCAGTTCTTC. It specifies CASSHRGQGAYNEQFF.

The rearrangement uses TRBV7-9 and TRBJ2-4; D is unresolved. The CDR3 spans 12 residues. The germline CDR1 and CDR2 sequences are SEHNR and FQNEAQ (reference sequence). V lost 3 bases and J lost 5, with 5 bases in between. The CDR3 reads CASSLTENIQYF. The CDR3 coding sequence is TGTGCCAGCAGCTTGACTGAAAACATTCAGTACTTC.

The gene calls are TRBV15 and TRBJ2-1, with D perhaps matching TRBD2 (7 bases). The J call may be incorrect, as the DNA end agrees better with TRBJ2-7. CDR1 is LNHNV and CDR2 is YYDKDF in the germline V gene (reference sequence). The CDR3 extends over 16 amino acids. CDR3 amino acids: CATNTREGGRAYEQYF. The CDR3 DNA reads as TGTGCCACCAACACGAGGGAGGGGGGGCGTGCCTACGAGCAGTACTTC.

As regards this clonotype: Compared with germline, one end of the junction differs, possibly owing to a read error. J is TRBJ2-7 and V is TRBV7-3, with D perhaps given as TRBD1 or TRBD2 (6 bases each). CDR1 is SGHTA and CDR2 is FQGTGA in the germline V gene. The CDR3 is 13 residues long. The CDR3 is CSSSTGDKYEQYF. CDR3 nucleotide sequence: TGTTCCAGCTCCACGGGGGACAAGTACGAGCAGTACTTC.

V usage is TRBV18 and J usage is TRBJ2-3, with a possible D match to TRBD2 (5 bases). CDR1 is KGHSH and CDR2 is LQKENI in the germline V gene. The CDR3 has 14 amino acids. V lost 2 bases to trimming and J lost 1 base, with 7 bases between them. CDR3 nucleotide sequence: TGTGCCAGCTCACCATCAGCGGGCACAGATACGCAGTATTTT. As protein: CASSPSAGTDTQYF. The complete variable domain, with remaining parts taken from reference TRBV18 and TRBJ2-3, reads NAGVMQNPRHLVRRRGQEARLRCSPMKGHSHVYWYRQLPEEGLKFMVYLQKENIIDESGMPKERFSAEFPKEGPSILRIQQVVRGDSAAYFCASSPSAGTDTQYFGPGTRLTVL.

The V and J genes are TRBV6-5 and TRBJ1-2; TRBD1 aligns across 9 bases. Unmatched junction bases numbered 7, after V lost 6 bases and J lost 5 bases. The CDR3 totals 14 residues. Germline V gene sequence: CDR1 MNHEY, CDR2 SVGAGI. CDR3 bases: TGTGCCAGCAGAGACGACAGGGGGTCTTATGGCTACACCTTC. This translates into CASRDDRGSYGYTF.

V is TRBV4-1 and J is TRBJ2-3, with D unclear. The germline V gene encodes CDR1 MGHRA and CDR2 YSYEKL. Trimming removed 1 base from V and 0 bases from J, with 14 bases in between. CDR3 length equals 17 residues. The DNA of the CDR3 is TGCGCCAGCAGCCAAGGGCCCCGTCCCCCTAGCACAGATACGCAGTATTTT. Its translation is CASSQGPRPPSTDTQYF.

The chain couples TRBV11-2 to TRBJ2-1; D unresolved. The CDR3 length is 15 residues. Germline CDR1 is SGHAT and CDR2 is FQNNGV. Trimming took off 5 bases at V and 4 bases at J, with 15 bases between the two ends. CDR3 sequence (DNA): TGTGCCAGCAGCCCCCCCCGGGCCGGATACAATGAGCAGTTCTTC. It is translated as CASSPPRAGYNEQFF.

The CDR3 sequence: CASSQDRPRDRGLAKFEWYF. For the CDR3, the DNA is TGCGCCAGCAGCCAAGATAGACCCCGGGACAGGGGGCTTGCTAAGTTCGAGTGGTACTTC. This rearrangement joins TRBV4-1 to TRBJ2-5; 12 positions match TRBD1. CDR1 and CDR2 from the germline V gene are MGHRA and YSYEKL. With 0 bases clipped from V and 13 bases from J, the junction kept 24 bases outside the gene matches. This CDR3 spans 20 amino acids.

V is TRBV20-1 and J is TRBJ1-2; D call uncertain. The V and J ends lost 6 bases and 7 bases respectively, with 18 bases between them. From germline, CDR1 is DFQATT and CDR2 SNEGSKA (reference sequence). This CDR3 is built from 13 residues. The CDR3 DNA reads TGCAGTGCACCTCCGGGCCCCGCTACTGGCTACACCTTC. Translated: CSAPPGPATGYTF.

The J gene is TRBJ2-1, the V gene TRBV15; 14 positions agree with TRBD2. This CDR3 is built from 15 residues. CDR1 LNHNV and CDR2 YYDKDF come from the germline V gene (reference sequence). Losses at the gene ends were 5 bases for V and 8 bases for J; bases not matched to a gene: 5. The CDR3 nucleotides read TGTGCCACCAGCCAGACTAGCGGGGGGGCACATGAGCAGTTCTTC. It encodes CATSQTSGGAHEQFF.

The table lists this clonotype with a few counts. The chain links TRBV6-5 to TRBJ2-5; a weak D match, TRBD1 (6 bases). CDR3 length: 15 amino acids. Per germline, CDR1 MNHEY and CDR2 SVGAGI. The V and J ends lost 5 bases and 4 bases respectively, with 17 bases between them. In nucleotides, the CDR3 is TGTGCCAGCAGTCCACGCGGGCTAGGGGGAGAGACCCAGTACTTC. Residues: CASSPRGLGGETQYF.

The rearrangement links TRBV14 to TRBJ2-5, with D possibly matching TRBD1 (6 bases). Germline lookup yields CDR1 SGHDN and CDR2 FVKESK. This CDR3 comprises 16 residues. The ends were cut back, 2 bases at V and 6 bases at J, with 19 bases in the middle. This chain's CDR3 is CASSQTINRAGQTQYF. The CDR3 DNA sequence: TGTGCCAGCAGCCAAACAATTAACAGGGCCGGACAGACCCAGTACTTC.

This clonotype was found a few times. V is TRBV20-1 and J is TRBJ2-5; D uncertain. The germline gives CDR1 DFQATT, CDR2 SNEGSKA (reference sequence). Trimming removed 5 bases at V and 2 bases at J, with 9 bases between. This CDR3 comprises 12 residues. The DNA of the CDR3 is TGCAGTGCTTCCACAGCGCAAGAGACCCAGTACTTC. Translation: CSASTAQETQYF.

The genes are TRBV3-1 and TRBJ2-3, with D unresolved. The germline V and J ends were trimmed by 1 base and 7 bases, with 15 bases remaining between them. Germline V gene lookup returns CDR1 LGHDT and CDR2 YNNKEL (reference sequence). The CDR3 sequence is 15 residues long. The CDR3 bases are TGTGCCAGCAGCCAAGTGGACGGTATGAGGAATACGCAGTATTTT. It is translated as CASSQVDGMRNTQYF.

The V gene is TRBV9, the J gene TRBJ2-2; possible D gene TRBD2, 7 bases. From germline, CDR1 is SGDLS and CDR2 YYNGEE. Trimming removed 0 bases at V and 4 bases at J, with 10 bases between. The CDR3 runs to 15 residues. CDR3 region: CASSVAGEGTGELFF. In nucleotides, the CDR3 is TGTGCCAGCAGCGTAGCAGGGGAGGGCACCGGGGAGCTGTTTTTT.

The rearrangement links TRBV4-1 to TRBJ2-1; D may be TRBD1 (6 bases). The CDR3 contains 15 residues. Deletions cut 8 bases from V and 4 bases from J, with 18 bases between. Germline loops: CDR1 MGHRA, CDR2 YSYEKL. The CDR3 loop is CASAQQGNEYNEQFF. CDR3 coding DNA: TGCGCCAGCGCCCAACAGGGTAATGAGTACAATGAGCAGTTCTTC.

J is TRBJ2-5 and V is TRBV5-1, with 8 bases fitting TRBD1. Germline-derived CDR1 and CDR2 are SGHRS and YFSETQ. The CDR3 loop spans 16 amino acids. Unmatched junction bases numbered 16, after V lost 1 base and J lost 11 bases. The CDR3 DNA reads as TGCGCCAGCAGCTTGTCCCCCAGGGGGCTTGAAGATGAGCAGTACTTC. It specifies CASSLSPRGLEDEQYF.

V gene TRBV18 combines with J gene TRBJ1-1; 8 bases match TRBD1. Germline V gene sequence: CDR1 KGHSH, CDR2 LQKENI. After removal of 0 bases from V and 1 base from J, the junction contained 4 bases not matched to a gene. CDR3 length: 16 amino acids. The CDR3 nucleotides are TGTGCCAGCTCACCACCCTATGACAGGGGGAACACTGAAGCTTTCTTT. This gives the protein CASSPPYDRGNTEAFF.

The V call is TRBV29-1, the J call TRBJ2-3; 12 bases are shared with TRBD2. Germline values: CDR1 SQVTM, CDR2 ANQGSEA. With V trimmed by 1 base and J by 4 bases, 3 bases remained unmatched. This CDR3 is built from 15 residues. As DNA, the CDR3 is TGCAGCGTTGAAGCTAGCGGGGGGGTCTCAGATACGCAGTATTTT. It translates to CSVEASGGVSDTQYF.

The chain uses TRBV7-9 and TRBJ1-1; 8 bases match TRBD1. The CDR3 consists of 13 residues. The V and J ends lost 5 bases and 6 bases, in that order; junction bases with no gene match: 5. Per germline, CDR1 SEHNR and CDR2 FQNEAQ (reference sequence). For the CDR3, the DNA is TGTGCCAGCAGCGTAGAGACAGGGGCTGAAGCTTTCTTT. This sequence encodes CASSVETGAEAFF.

V is TRBV7-8 and J is TRBJ1-4; D remains ambiguous. The CDR3 covers 15 residues. The V and J ends lost 0 bases and 8 bases respectively, with 13 bases between them. CDR1 and CDR2 (germline): SGHVS, FQNEAQ. The CDR3 loop reads CASSLAPGLGEKLFF. Here the CDR3 DNA reads TGTGCCAGCAGCTTAGCGCCTGGGCTAGGAGAAAAACTGTTTTTT.

The chain joins TRBV5-6 to TRBJ2-1; 8 bases are a match to TRBD1. This CDR3 contains 17 residues. Germline V gives CDR1 SGHDT, CDR2 YYEEEE. V gave up 0 bases and J gave up 3 bases; unmatched junction bases: 8. The CDR3 loop is CASSLVWTGSVYNEQFF. The CDR3 nucleotides are TGTGCCAGCAGCTTGGTGTGGACAGGGAGCGTCTACAATGAGCAGTTCTTC. Together with reference TRBV5-6 and TRBJ2-1, the CDR3 gives the full variable domain: DAGVTQSPTHLIKTRGQQVTLRCSPKSGHDTVSWYQQALGQGPQFIFQYYEEEERQRGNFPDRFSGHQFPNYSSELNVNALLLGDSALYLCASSLVWTGSVYNEQFFGPGTRLTVL.